The T cell receptor (beta chain) under discussion was sequenced for a study of blood T cell repertoires in COVID-19. Across the study: Donors in the United States, Italy and Spain gave samples during acute or convalescent COVID-19. The cDNA or gDNA used as material had been derived from T cells, B-cell-depleted T cells, or PBMCs.

Original processing methods: Nucleated cell number was recorded as an estimate derived from reference gene primer amplification. The assay was immunoSEQ multiplex PCR, and TCRdb's table has in-frame clones only and misses some. From that table come the V and J calls and clone size; the DNA was used to work out D and trimming. The repertoire holds a few hundred thousand clones, with 91% as singletons. Germline V gives CDR1 SEHNR, CDR2 FQNEAQ (reference sequence). Trimming shortened V by 2 bases and J by 4 bases, and 23 bases separated the two germline ends. This CDR3 spans 18 amino acids. The Seattle site enrolled patients during active infection and followed them longitudinally.

Sequencing was done on a sample of peripheral blood. This sequence joins TRBV7-9 and TRBJ1-2; D is perhaps TRBD1 (5 bases). The TCR sequence derives from a person aged 18 to 35 with COVID-19, enrolled during active disease. As DNA, the CDR3 is TGTGCCAGCAGCTTAATCTTCAACCAGGGTGATTCGAGCTATGGCTACACCTTC. Its translation is CASSLIFNQGDSSYGYTF.